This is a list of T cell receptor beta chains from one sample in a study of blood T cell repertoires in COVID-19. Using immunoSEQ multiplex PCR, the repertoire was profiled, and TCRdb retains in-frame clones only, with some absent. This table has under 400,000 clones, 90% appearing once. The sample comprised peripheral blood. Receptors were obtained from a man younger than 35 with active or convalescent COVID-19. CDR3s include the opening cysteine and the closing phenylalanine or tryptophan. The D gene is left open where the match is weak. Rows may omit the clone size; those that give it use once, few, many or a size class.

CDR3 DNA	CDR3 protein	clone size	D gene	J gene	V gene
TGTGCCAGCTCCCAGGGACACCCAAGGGAAGCTTTCTTT	CASSQGHPREAFF	-	-	TRBJ1-1	TRBV18
TGTGCCACCAGTGATGGCGGGACAGGTCCTTCCGGAGATACGCAGTATTTT	CATSDGGTGPSGDTQYF	-	TRBD1	TRBJ2-3	TRBV24-1
TGTGCCTGGACGGACTTCCGCGAAGCTTTCTTT	CAWTDFREAFF	-	-	TRBJ1-1	TRBV30
TGTGCCAGCAGTTTGCGTGGAGGGGAGACCCAGTACTTC	CASSLRGGETQYF	-	-	TRBJ2-5	TRBV12-3/TRBV12-4
TGTGCCAGCAGTTTATCCGGGTCCGGCGCTGAAGCTTTCTTT	CASSLSGSGAEAFF	few	-	TRBJ1-1	TRBV27
TGTGCCAGCACCACAACAGGGAGCTCCTATAATTCACCCCTCCACTTT	CASTTTGSSYNSPLHF	-	-	TRBJ1-6	TRBV28
TGTGCCAGTAGTGAGGTCTCAGTTAGCTCCTACGAGCAGTACTTC	CASSEVSVSSYEQYF	once	-	TRBJ2-7	TRBV19
TGCGCCAGCAGCCAAGGAGGGAGCCACTACGAGCAGTACTTC	CASSQGGSHYEQYF	once	-	TRBJ2-7	TRBV4-3
TGCGCCAGCAGCCAAGTTTCGCGCGGGGGATACGAGCAGTACTTC	CASSQVSRGGYEQYF	-	TRBD2	TRBJ2-7	TRBV4-3
TGTGCCAGCAGTTTATTCGGCAGCGGCTATGGCTACACCTTC	CASSLFGSGYGYTF	once	-	TRBJ1-2	TRBV28
TGTGCCAGTAGTATTGGGAGTGACATCTACAATGAGCAGTTCTTC	CASSIGSDIYNEQFF	-	-	TRBJ2-1	TRBV19
TGTGCCAGCAGTTTATCAGGGAACACTGAAGCTTTCTTT	CASSLSGNTEAFF	-	-	TRBJ1-1	TRBV12-3/TRBV12-4
TGTGCCAGCAGTTATGGCCTAGCCTACAATGAGCAGTTCTTC	CASSYGLAYNEQFF	-	-	TRBJ2-1	TRBV6-2/TRBV6-3
TGTGCCAGCAGCTCCGGGACACCTCAAGAGACCCAGTACTTC	CASSSGTPQETQYF	-	-	TRBJ2-5	TRBV11-3
TGCAGTGCTAGTAGTGCTAGCTCTTTTCAGTTCTTC	CSASSASSFQFF	-	-	TRBJ2-1	TRBV20-1
TGTGCCACCAGTGAGCCCACAGGGATCCAAGAGACCCAGTACTTC	CATSEPTGIQETQYF	-	-	TRBJ2-5	TRBV24-1
TGTGCCAGCAGCAGACACGGGACAGCGAACACTGAAGCTTTCTTT	CASSRHGTANTEAFF	once	TRBD1	TRBJ1-1	TRBV28
TGTGCCAGCAGCGTAGCTCCGACTAGCGGGAGAAGCAATGAGCAGTTCTTC	CASSVAPTSGRSNEQFF	-	TRBD2	TRBJ2-1	TRBV9
TGTGCCAGCAGTTTCGGGGGGGCGGATTATCAGCCCCAGCATTTT	CASSFGGADYQPQHF	-	-	TRBJ1-5	TRBV28
TGTGCCACCAGTGAGTCAGGAAGTAATGAAAAACTGTTTTTT	CATSESGSNEKLFF	-	-	TRBJ1-4	TRBV24-1
TGTGCCACCAGTGATTTGCAGGGGGATTCCTACAATGAGCAGTTCTTC	CATSDLQGDSYNEQFF	-	TRBD1	TRBJ2-1	TRBV24-1
TGTGCCAGCAGCCGACAGGGCCCCGGGGAGCTGTTTTTT	CASSRQGPGELFF	once	TRBD1	TRBJ2-2	TRBV7-3
TGCGCCAGCAGCTTGAATACTCAGGGGGCTGGGGAGCAGTACTTC	CASSLNTQGAGEQYF	few	TRBD1	TRBJ2-7	TRBV5-1
TGTGCTAGTGGTCGGGACAGGGGATACAATGAGCAGTTCTTC	CASGRDRGYNEQFF	-	TRBD1	TRBJ2-1	TRBV12-5
TGCAGCGTCCCTGGGTCGGGGGGAAGCCGGGGCACTGAAGCTTTCTTT	CSVPGSGGSRGTEAFF	-	-	TRBJ1-1	TRBV29-1
TGTGCCAGTAGCCCCGGGGGGCAAGGGCAGTACTTC	CASSPGGQGQYF	-	-	TRBJ2-7	TRBV19
TGTGCCAGCAGAGAACGAAGACTTCCGGGACAGACACCCCTCCACTTT	CASRERRLPGQTPLHF	once	TRBD1	TRBJ1-6	TRBV6-4
TGTGCCAGCAGTTTGGCAGGTAGTTCCCAGCCCCAGCATTTT	CASSLAGSSQPQHF	-	-	TRBJ1-5	TRBV27
TGTGCCAGCAGCGGAACTACAGGGGTGACGGATGGCTACACCTTC	CASSGTTGVTDGYTF	-	TRBD1	TRBJ1-2	TRBV9